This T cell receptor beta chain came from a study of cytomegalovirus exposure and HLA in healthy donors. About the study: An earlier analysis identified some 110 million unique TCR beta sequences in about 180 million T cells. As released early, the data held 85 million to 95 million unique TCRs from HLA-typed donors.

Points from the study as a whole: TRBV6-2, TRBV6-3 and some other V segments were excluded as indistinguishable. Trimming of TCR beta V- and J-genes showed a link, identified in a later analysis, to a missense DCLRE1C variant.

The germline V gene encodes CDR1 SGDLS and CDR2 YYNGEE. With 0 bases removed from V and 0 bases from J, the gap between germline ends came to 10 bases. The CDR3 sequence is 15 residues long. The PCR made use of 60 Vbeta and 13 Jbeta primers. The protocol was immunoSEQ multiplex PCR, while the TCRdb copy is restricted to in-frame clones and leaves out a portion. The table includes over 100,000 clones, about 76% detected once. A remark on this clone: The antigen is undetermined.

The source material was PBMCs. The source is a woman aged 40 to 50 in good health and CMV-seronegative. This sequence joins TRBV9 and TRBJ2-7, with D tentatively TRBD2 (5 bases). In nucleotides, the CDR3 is TGTGCCAGCAGCGTAGGACGGGAATTCTCCTACGAGCAGTACTTC. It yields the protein CASSVGREFSYEQYF.